What follows describes a single T cell receptor beta chain. Antigen specificity is unknown. The record originates from a study of T cell responses to AZD1222 COVID-19 vaccine. Study-wide results and limits: Baseline antibody screening turned up just 6 or 7 seropositive AZD1222 recipients.

Trimming took 6 bases from V and 0 from J, leaving 9 bases between them. The CDR3 is made up of 15 amino acids. CDR1 is MNHNY and CDR2 is SVGAGI in the germline V gene (reference sequence). The assay was immunoSEQ multiplex PCR, and TCRdb's table has in-frame clones only and misses some. The repertoire includes 15,000 to 20,000 clones, around nine tenths of them detected once, and approximately 9% sits in the top ten. Pooling covered second doses at about 4 or about 12 weeks. This clonotype was obtained from an adult who received the AZD1222 COVID-19 vaccine. This chain connects TRBV6-6 to TRBJ2-6; no definite D call. This specimen was peripheral blood, taken 28 days after the second AZD1222 dose. CDR3 DNA: TGTGCCAGCAGCGCCATCGGCTCTGGGGCCAACGTCCTGACTTTC. It specifies CASSAIGSGANVLTF.